A selection of T cell receptor beta chains follows, all from one sample in a study of OX40 agonist ivuxolimab in advanced cancers. Profiling relied on immunoSEQ multiplex PCR, and the TCRdb table lists in-frame clones only, not all of them. The sample gives about 80,000 clones, around nine tenths of which show up once; over 10% is in the top ten. The sequencing here drew on CD4+ or CD8+ T cells sorted from blood, taken in a trial of the OX40 agonist ivuxolimab. The receptor set was obtained from an adult with an advanced solid tumor such as melanoma, head and neck, liver or kidney cancer. The CDR3 runs from the conserved cysteine through the conserved F or W. The order of the fields is clone size, D gene, J gene, V gene, CDR3 DNA, CDR3 protein. The D gene is left open where the match is weak. Clone size is stated in some rows and not others, as once, few, many or a class when expanded.

once NA TRBJ2-1 TRBV27 TGTGCCAGCAGTTCTTGGGGTATAAACAATGAGCAGTTCTTC CASSSWGINNEQFF
NA NA TRBJ1-5 TRBV27 TGTGCCAGCAGTTTATCACAGGGCCTGAGGCCCCAGCATTTT CASSLSQGLRPQHF
NA TRBD1 TRBJ1-2 TRBV27 TGTGCCAGCAGTACAGGGGGAGGAATCTATGGCTACACCTTC CASSTGGGIYGYTF
NA NA TRBJ2-7 TRBV13 TGTGCCAGCAGCCACCGTAATTACGAGCAGTACTTC CASSHRNYEQYF
NA NA TRBJ2-1 TRBV4-1 TGCGCCAGCAGCCAAGAGAGGACTCCTGGTTGGCTGAATGAGCAGTTCTTC CASSQERTPGWLNEQFF
NA TRBD2 TRBJ2-3 TRBV6-6 TGTGCCAGCAGATCGGGGGGATCAAACACAGATACGCAGTATTTT CASRSGGSNTDTQYF
NA NA TRBJ2-2 TRBV10-1 TGCGCCAGCAGTGAAGGGTGGGAGGAGGGCACCGGGGAGCTGTTTTTT CASSEGWEEGTGELFF
NA NA TRBJ2-1 TRBV4-1 TGCGCCAGCAACCACCCGGCGGGTAGGATCGCTTACAATGAGCAGTTCTTC CASNHPAGRIAYNEQFF
NA NA TRBJ2-3 TRBV30 TGTGCCTGGAGTAGGGGGACTACTAGGTCAGATACGCAGTATTTT CAWSRGTTRSDTQYF
NA NA TRBJ2-5 TRBV5-4 TGTGCCAGCAGCTCGGAACGGGACCGGGCGGAGACCCAGTACTTC CASSSERDRAETQYF
NA NA TRBJ1-2 TRBV30 TGTGCCTGGAGTGTACAGGGAGGCTATGGCTACACCTTC CAWSVQGGYGYTF